Listed below are T cell receptor beta chains from one sample, sequenced in a study of blood T cell repertoires in COVID-19. Libraries were prepared by immunoSEQ multiplex PCR; TCRdb keeps only in-frame clonotypes and omits some of them. The sample lists 430,000 or so clones, roughly 88% occurring once. Sample: PBMCs or T cells enriched from blood (not recorded which). Receptor source: a woman between 18 and 30 years old who had been exposed to COVID-19. Each CDR3 is given without its conserved first and last residue.

j_gene	v_gene	CDR3aa
TRBJ2-7	TRBV28	ASRPGTGALGPYEQY
TRBJ2-3	TRBV29-1	SVLKGGTDTQY
TRBJ1-1	TRBV18	ASSRISGNTEAF
TRBJ1-1	TRBV7-3	ASSSTGVTNTEAF
TRBJ2-1	TRBV29-1	SVAINGLVDNEQF
TRBJ2-7	TRBV19	ASSYPGYEQY
TRBJ2-6	TRBV29-1	SVEDPMTGAGANVLT
TRBJ2-1	TRBV7-9	ASSFQGGVDNEQF
TRBJ2-7	TRBV19	ASSTDLAGGSYEQY
TRBJ2-7	TRBV27	ASSLSLHGGEQY
TRBJ1-4	TRBV1	TSSQESQNEKLF
TRBJ2-5	TRBV28	ASSSPGTGRETQY
TRBJ2-5	TRBV11-3	ASSLGTGTGGRVTQY
TRBJ1-1	TRBV29-1	SVEDRGGTEAF
TRBJ1-1	TRBV5-1	ASSLAPPTAYNTEAF
TRBJ2-7	TRBV28	ASSLWDGDYEQY
TRBJ2-6	TRBV19	ASSGQGSLSGANVLT
TRBJ2-1	TRBV19	ASSTPRRDSYNEQF
TRBJ2-1	TRBV18	ASSPGANYNEQF
TRBJ2-3	TRBV6-4	ASSDSGGSTDTQY
TRBJ2-7	TRBV28	ASGYLGQGNEQY
TRBJ1-2	TRBV4-3	ASSQDRGRRGYGYT
TRBJ1-5	TRBV6-2/TRBV6-3	ASSFTGTIGNQPQH
TRBJ2-5	TRBV19	ASSPAGLLPGETQY
TRBJ2-7	TRBV6-5	ASKTKVYSYEQY
TRBJ2-1	TRBV7-6	ASSLRLAGGGTYNEQF
TRBJ1-6	TRBV7-2	ASSLDRGRSPLH
TRBJ1-5	TRBV11-1	ASSPGGVNQPQH
TRBJ1-1	TRBV27	ASSLTGGENTEAF
TRBJ2-7	TRBV21-1	ASSKKPTREQY
TRBJ2-7	TRBV25-1	ASSEGAGGYEQY
TRBJ2-1	TRBV3-1/TRBV3-2	ASSKGGGARGQF
TRBJ2-7	TRBV19	ATAAGTGVGYEQY
TRBJ1-1	TRBV19	ASSSPGGFMNTEAF
TRBJ2-1	TRBV29-1	SAPRGNEQF
TRBJ2-7	TRBV28	ASSLYEAGYSYEQY
TRBJ1-5	TRBV3-1/TRBV3-2	ASSQLQGPQH
TRBJ2-3	TRBV11-2	ASSKGPITDTQY
TRBJ2-6	TRBV18	ASSPGTVRSGANVLT
TRBJ2-7	TRBV18	ASSPPRGAYEQY
TRBJ1-4	TRBV28	AWGRGGEKLF
TRBJ1-5	TRBV6-4	ASSPGLDGNQPQH
TRBJ2-7	TRBV6-5	ASSRTSIVLEQY
TRBJ2-1	TRBV28	ASSPGGSHNEQF
TRBJ2-1	TRBV6-4	ASSETSGNSNEQF
TRBJ2-5	TRBV27	ASSPRQRETQY
TRBJ2-6	TRBV3-1/TRBV3-2	ASSQDGGRESSGANVLT
TRBJ2-3	TRBV19	ASRDLAGGSTDTQY
TRBJ2-7	TRBV3-1/TRBV3-2	ASSPPTRGKYYEQY
TRBJ2-7	TRBV6-5	ASRNGYRGNYEQY
TRBJ1-5	TRBV19	ASSIEHGSNQPQH
TRBJ2-2	TRBV6-5	ASREYPTNTGELF
TRBJ2-7	TRBV19	ASSLGDRDDEQY
TRBJ1-2	TRBV7-7	ASSPLRLGQSQLSGYT
TRBJ1-5	TRBV12-3/TRBV12-4	ASSTGGSQPQH
TRBJ2-7	TRBV28	ASSVTSQASYEQY
TRBJ1-6	TRBV5-1	ASSRQETSSYNSPLH